This T cell receptor (beta chain) appears in the sequencing data of a study of shared clonotypes between healthy human individuals. Across the study: The donor group consisted of two women and three men, aged 18 to 49.

CDR3 length equals 14 residues. Germline V lookup: CDR1 KGHSH, CDR2 LQKENI. The V end lost 0 bases, the J end lost 4 bases, and 9 bases lay between the germline ends. A note on this clone: Antigen: not known. Other DNA sequences within the sample encode an identical CDR3.

A deep-level run was used for the assay. Profiling relied on immunoSEQ multiplex PCR, and the TCRdb table lists in-frame clones only, not all of them. The profile covers more than 850,000 clones, with about four fifths appearing a single time and approximately 0.5% taken by the ten largest. Overall study findings and caveats: Investigators collected only blood, and repertoires in tissues likely differ. Estimated richness was generally greater in naive than memory subsets.

The sample was memory CD4+ T cells from PBMCs. Regarding subset: CD45RA-negative fraction. This TCR derives from a man aged 18 to 30 in good health. Some clones in this sample may be carry-over from other donors' samples. V and J are TRBV18 and TRBJ2-5, with a weak D call TRBD1 (5 bases). The CDR3 sequence is CASSPPTGRETQYF. CDR3 bases: TGTGCCAGCTCACCACCCACAGGTCGAGAGACCCAGTACTTC.